This entry describes one T cell receptor (beta chain). The table came from immunoSEQ multiplex PCR; TCRdb's copy has only in-frame clones and leaves some out. The table records hundreds of thousands of clones, around 87% of them present only once. The data were obtained in a study of shared T cell receptors in the human thymus. The CDR3 consists of 13 residues. Trimming cost V 6 bases and J 8 bases; bases outside gene matches: 7. Per the germline V gene, CDR1 is LNHDA and CDR2 is SQIVND (reference sequence). These data were also filed under a second study, of human thymus T cells.

The chain recombines TRBV19 with TRBJ1-2, with TRBD1 matching over 9 bases. This receptor was identified in a boy under three years old with a congenital heart defect. The sequencing sample was made of thymocytes. CDR3: CASRTQGAKGYTF. The DNA of the CDR3 is TGTGCCAGTAGAACACAGGGGGCGAAAGGCTACACCTTC.